The 23 T cell receptor beta chains in this list originate from one sample, sequenced in a study of T-cell reconstitution after alpha-beta-depleted transplantation in children. For TCRbeta, the library was prepared with unique molecular identifiers. TCRdb redid the calling of the PCR reads with MiXCR, one entry per CDR3 protein. The sample lists 170,000 or so distinct CDR3 sequences; over 5.5% were seen once. The specimen comprised PBMCs from the stem cell graft donor, sampled from the stem cell graft. Receptors were obtained from a human donor who donated a stem cell graft to a child with Wiskott-Aldrich syndrome.

The sample holds a few counts of this clonotype. The chain couples TRBV7-8 to TRBJ1-1, with D unresolved. With 2 bases removed from V and 5 bases from J, the gap between germline ends came to 18 bases. Germline CDR1 SGHVS, CDR2 FQNEAQ. This CDR3 comprises 16 residues. CDR3 nucleotides: TGTGCCAGCAGCTTATCGCACGGGTCGGGTAGGACTGAAGCTTTCTTT. Its translation is CASSLSHGSGRTEAFF.

This clonotype was observed a handful of times. This chain uses TRBV7-7 with TRBJ2-5; TRBD1 is a possible D gene (5 bases). The CDR3 length is 15 residues. Germline V gives CDR1 SSHAT, CDR2 FNYEAQ (reference sequence). Trimming took 1 base from V and 5 from J, leaving 14 bases between them. Here the CDR3 reads CASSLGGIKGETQYF. In DNA form, the CDR3 reads TGTGCCAGCAGCTTAGGGGGCATAAAGGGGGAGACCCAGTACTTC.

Ten or more counts support this clonotype. The chain recombines TRBV7-8 with TRBJ2-1, with 15 bases lining up with TRBD2. Germline lookup yields CDR1 SGHVS and CDR2 FQNEAQ. V lost 1 base to trimming and J lost 1 base; unmatched junction nucleotides: 5. This CDR3 contains 19 residues. The CDR3 sequence is CASSLGGTSGRRSYNEQFF. CDR3 DNA sequence: TGTGCCAGCAGCTTAGGCGGGACTAGCGGGAGGAGATCCTACAATGAGCAGTTCTTC.

This clonotype was detected ten times or more. V usage is TRBV7-2 and J usage is TRBJ1-2; perhaps TRBD1 as D (5 bases). This CDR3 comprises 15 residues. The V gene lost 0 bases and the J gene lost 2 bases, with 10 bases spanning the gap. CDR1 is SGHTA, CDR2 FQGNSA, per germline. The CDR3 region is CASSLAGASNYGYTF. CDR3 DNA sequence: TGTGCCAGCAGCTTAGCAGGGGCGAGCAACTATGGCTACACCTTC.

This clonotype was recorded at least ten times. The V gene is TRBV5-1, the J gene TRBJ2-1; TRBD2 matches at 12 bases. The CDR3 covers 15 residues. The germline gives CDR1 SGHRS, CDR2 YFSETQ. The V segment lost 9 bases and the J segment 6 bases; nucleotides outside the gene matches: 10. CDR3 nucleotide sequence: TGCGCCACCAACCTAGGACTAGCGGGGATCAATGAGCAGTTCTTC. Translating it yields CATNLGLAGINEQFF.

This clonotype has ten or more counts. Relative to the germline gene, one junction end is altered; a read error may explain this. The CDR3 spells CASGLVGQSNTGELFF. The CDR3 DNA is TGTGCTAGTGGCTTGGTAGGACAGTCGAACACCGGGGAGCTGTTTTTT. V is TRBV12-5 and J is TRBJ2-2; D possibly corresponds to TRBD1 (6 bases). The germline CDR1 and CDR2 sequences are LGHNT and FRNRAP. This CDR3 contains 16 residues.

In its sample, this clonotype was seen many times. J is TRBJ1-2 and V is TRBV4-2; 7 positions match TRBD1. V was clipped by 4 bases and J by 8 bases; unmatched bases: 7. This CDR3 has 13 residues. The germline CDR1 and CDR2 sequences are LGHNA and YNFKEQ. This CDR3 is CASSPDRDSGYTF. Written as DNA, the CDR3 is TGTGCCAGCAGCCCCGACAGGGACAGCGGCTACACCTTC.

Comment on this clonotype: With a much larger clone just one base away, this may be a read error. The chain links TRBV12-3 or TRBV12-4 to TRBJ2-3; 7 nucleotides align to TRBD1. The CDR3 totals 15 residues. J lost 2 bases, V lost 7 bases, and 9 bases had no gene match. The DNA of the CDR3 is TGTGCCAGCATCACGCGAGGGGGCTCCACAGATACGCAGTATTTT. This encodes CASITRGGSTDTQYF.

The sample holds many counts of this clonotype. The chain uses TRBV5-1 and TRBJ2-1, with D perhaps matching TRBD2 (6 bases). The germline V gene has CDR1 SGHRS and CDR2 YFSETQ. There are 15 residues in the CDR3. Between the trimmed V and J ends, which lost 0 bases and 5 bases, there was a span of 12 bases. CDR3 residues: CASSLGGTVNNEQFF. For the CDR3, the DNA is TGCGCCAGCAGCTTGGGCGGGACTGTCAACAATGAGCAGTTCTTC.

This chain uses TRBV9 with TRBJ1-1; 7 bases align to TRBD1. V gave up 0 bases and J gave up 6 bases; unmatched junction bases: 8. Per germline, CDR1 SGDLS and CDR2 YYNGEE. CDR3 length: 15 residues. CDR3 sequence (DNA): TGTGCCAGCAGCGTAGTTCTAGGGGGCTTGGCTGAAGCTTTCTTT. This encodes CASSVVLGGLAEAFF.

This clonotype was seen more than once but under ten times. The chain carries TRBV7-9 and TRBJ2-7; a weak D match, TRBD1 (5 bases). Germline V gene data show CDR1 as SEHNR and CDR2 as FQNEAQ (reference sequence). The ends were cut back, 3 bases at V and 9 bases at J, with 18 bases in the middle. This CDR3 has 14 residues. CDR3 loop: CASSFLEPGSSQYF. The CDR3 DNA reads TGTGCCAGCAGCTTTCTGGAGCCAGGGTCGTCGCAGTACTTC.

This clonotype was observed many times. The chain joins TRBV20-1 to TRBJ2-3; possibly TRBD2 for D (5 bases). The CDR3 is 18 residues long. Trimming stripped 1 base from V and 3 bases from J, with 23 bases between. Germline V lookup: CDR1 DFQATT, CDR2 SNEGSKA (reference sequence). The CDR3 DNA is TGCAGTGCTAGAGGGGCGGAAGGACTTATCAGAGTTACAGATACGCAGTATTTT. It codes for CSARGAEGLIRVTDTQYF.

This clonotype was seen repeatedly, ten times or more. This chain links TRBV7-2 with TRBJ1-1; 8 bases are shared with TRBD1. Germline trimming cut 6 bases from V and 10 bases from J; bases unmatched to any gene: 7. CDR1 and CDR2 from the germline V gene are SGHTA and FQGNSA. This CDR3 is built from 12 residues. The CDR3 DNA is TGTGCCAGCAGTCTCCGACAGGGGCGAGCTTTCTTT. It translates to CASSLRQGRAFF. The full variable domain, in which reference TRBV7-2 and TRBJ1-1 provide the parts outside the CDR3, is GAGVSQSPSNKVTEKGKDVELRCDPISGHTALYWYRQSLGQGLEFLIYFQGNSAPDKSGLPSDRFSAERTGGSVSTLTIQRTQQEDSAVYLCASSLRQGRAFFGQGTRLTVV.

This clonotype was seen at least ten times. The chain couples TRBV5-1 to TRBJ1-1; no firm D call. CDR1 SGHRS and CDR2 YFSETQ come from the germline V gene. The CDR3 loop spans 14 amino acids. The germline V and J ends were trimmed by 5 bases and 1 base, with 12 bases remaining between them. The CDR3 reads CASRTDDGNTEAFF. In nucleotides, the CDR3 is TGCGCCAGCAGAACCGATGACGGGAACACTGAAGCTTTCTTT.

This clonotype was observed at least ten times. The junction and the germline gene differ at one end; a read error may be behind it. The J gene is TRBJ2-7, the V gene TRBV6-5; 7 positions match TRBD1. This CDR3 has 14 amino acids. Germline V gene data show CDR1 as MNHEY and CDR2 as SVGAGI. The CDR3 DNA reads as TGTGCCAGCAGTATGTTACAGGGGTCCTCCGAGCAGTACTTC. Its translation: CASSMLQGSSEQYF.

This clonotype has a count of ten or more. This chain joins TRBV11-2 and TRBJ2-5; tentatively, D is TRBD2 (6 bases). The germline V and J ends were trimmed by 1 base and 4 bases, with 13 bases remaining between them. The CDR3 runs 15 residues. Germline-derived CDR1 and CDR2 are SGHAT and FQNNGV. The CDR3 DNA reads TGTGCCAGCAGCTTAGGGGAGGAGGGAGGAGAGACCCAGTACTTC. Translating gives CASSLGEEGGETQYF. Full variable domain (remainder filled in from reference TRBV11-2 and TRBJ2-5): EAGVAQSPRYKIIEKRQSVAFWCNPISGHATLYWYQQILGQGPKLLIQFQNNGVVDDSQLPKDRFSAERLKGVDSTLKIQPAKLEDSAVYLCASSLGEEGGETQYFGPGTRLLVL.

This clonotype showed up many times. The genes are TRBV10-3 and TRBJ2-6; 11 positions match TRBD1. The CDR3 covers 17 residues. After removal of 8 bases from V and 0 bases from J, the junction contained 6 bases not matched to a gene. CDR1 ENHRY and CDR2 SYGVKD come from the germline V gene. CDR3 in amino acids: CAIARDRGDSGANVLTF. The DNA of the CDR3 is TGTGCCATCGCCCGGGACAGGGGGGACTCTGGGGCCAACGTCCTGACTTTC.

Ten or more counts support this clonotype. The rearrangement uses TRBV20-1 and TRBJ2-5, with D uncertain. This CDR3 comprises 10 residues. V was pared by 6 bases and J by 3 bases, with 5 bases between. The germline V gene encodes CDR1 DFQATT and CDR2 SNEGSKA (reference sequence). The CDR3 is CSAYKETQYF. The CDR3 nucleotides read TGCAGTGCGTATAAAGAGACCCAGTACTTC.

In DNA, the CDR3 is TGTGCCAGCAGTTACTCGGGGATAGCGGGGGCCCCCTACAATGAGCAGTTCTTC. Amino acids: CASSYSGIAGAPYNEQFF. The rearrangement uses TRBV6-2 or TRBV6-3 and TRBJ2-1; 9 nucleotides match TRBD2. The junction had 8 bases not matched to a gene; V was cut back by 0 bases and J by 2 bases. Germline-derived CDR1 and CDR2 are MNHEY and SVGEGT. The CDR3 runs to 18 residues.

This clonotype was seen only a few times. CDR3 sequence: CATGTNTGELFF. DNA for the CDR3: TGTGCCACCGGAACGAACACCGGGGAGCTGTTTTTT. The chain has TRBV24-1 and TRBJ2-2; D uncertain. The CDR3 has 12 residues. V was clipped by 9 bases and J by 0 bases, with 4 bases between them. The V gene's germline CDR1 is KGHDR and CDR2 SFDVKD.

This clonotype was picked up many times. The chain joins TRBV12-3 or TRBV12-4 to TRBJ1-1; a weak D match, TRBD1 (6 bases). The CDR3 spans 14 residues. Trimming left V 0 bases short and J 3 bases short, with 8 bases between. The CDR3 DNA reads as TGTGCCAGCAGTTTAGCAAGGGGGGACACTGAAGCTTTCTTT. It encodes CASSLARGDTEAFF.

This clonotype came up many times. The chain has TRBV5-6 and TRBJ1-2; D is possibly TRBD1 (6 bases). CDR3 length: 14 residues. Germline CDR1 reads SGHDT; CDR2 reads YYEEEE. V gave up 4 bases and J gave up 4 bases, with 14 bases separating them. CDR3 in amino acids: CASSHNRASYGYTF. CDR3 nucleotides: TGTGCCAGCAGCCATAACAGGGCGAGCTATGGCTACACCTTC.

This clonotype was seen a handful of times. The V call is TRBV28, the J call TRBJ2-1; TRBD2 is a possible D gene (5 bases). V lost 1 base and J lost 10, with 11 bases in between. CDR1 MDHEN and CDR2 SYDVKM come from the germline V gene. The CDR3 covers 13 residues. The DNA of the CDR3 is TGTGCCAGCAGTTTATCTACGCCGGGGGAGCAGTTCTTC. Translated: CASSLSTPGEQFF.